The 27 T cell receptor beta chains given below trace back to one sample, sequenced in a study of OX40 agonist ivuxolimab in advanced cancers. The protocol was immunoSEQ multiplex PCR, while the TCRdb copy is restricted to in-frame clones and leaves out a portion. This table holds 55,000 to 80,000 clones, around nine tenths found once. Sample: CD4+ or CD8+ T cells sorted from blood, taken in a trial of the OX40 agonist ivuxolimab. Receptors were obtained from an adult with an advanced solid tumor such as melanoma, head and neck, liver or kidney cancer.

The rearrangement links TRBV7-3 to TRBJ2-5; TRBD2 matches 10 bases. This CDR3 comprises 14 residues. J was trimmed by 1 base and V by 5 bases; bases with no gene match: 1. The germline gives CDR1 SGHTA, CDR2 FQGTGA. This CDR3 reads CASSRTSGQETQYF. As DNA, the CDR3 is TGTGCCAGCAGCCGGACTAGCGGCCAAGAGACCCAGTACTTC.

The rearrangement uses TRBV5-1 and TRBJ2-5, with 8 bases matching TRBD2. Trimming took 4 bases from V and 2 from J; bases not matched to a gene: 7. The germline V gene has CDR1 SGHRS and CDR2 YFSETQ. This CDR3 comprises 15 residues. The CDR3 nucleotides read TGCGCCAGCAGCCCCTTGGGACTAGAGCAAGAGACCCAGTACTTC. It translates to CASSPLGLEQETQYF.

The chain joins TRBV28 to TRBJ2-3, with D uncertain. This CDR3 spans 14 amino acids. V was cut by 6 bases and J by 1 base, with 11 bases left in between. The germline V gene has CDR1 MDHEN and CDR2 SYDVKM. CDR3 bases: TGTGCCAGCAGCACCCTATGGCGCACAGATACGCAGTATTTT. Translation gives CASSTLWRTDTQYF.

This clone was counted a few times. J is TRBJ1-2 and V is TRBV21-1; the DNA was not used to check the table's D call, TRBD1. TRBV21-1 is assigned pseudogene status. This CDR3 has 13 amino acids. For the CDR3, the DNA is TGTGCCAGCAGCAATTTAGGGGGCCTTGGCTACACCTTC. This sequence encodes CASSNLGGLGYTF.

The J gene is TRBJ1-4, the V gene TRBV19, with D possibly TRBD1 on 6 matching bases. The CDR3 covers 16 residues. Germline CDR1 and CDR2: LNHDA and SQIVND (reference sequence). Trimming took off 5 bases at V and 2 bases at J, with 15 bases between the two ends. The CDR3 DNA sequence: TGTGCCAGTAGTCCGATGGGGGGGGGCACTAATGAAAAACTGTTTTTT. Amino acids: CASSPMGGGTNEKLFF.

The chain uses TRBV6-1 and TRBJ1-5, with D perhaps matching TRBD1 (6 bases). This CDR3 comprises 16 residues. The germline CDR1 and CDR2 sequences are MNHNS and SASEGT. The germline V and J ends were trimmed by 3 bases and 4 bases, with 16 bases remaining between them. The CDR3 region has the DNA TGTGCCAGCAGTGATTGGGGGGAAAGGGGGAATCAGCCCCAGCATTTT. The encoded protein is CASSDWGERGNQPQHF.

The chain joins TRBV10-2 to TRBJ2-5; D gene unclear. V was cut by 5 bases and J by 5 bases, with 6 bases left in between. The CDR3 consists of 11 residues. CDR1 WSHSY and CDR2 SAAADI come from the germline V gene. CDR3 sequence: CASSTVETQYF. The CDR3, as DNA: TGCGCCAGCAGTACTGTGGAGACCCAGTACTTC.

The chain recombines TRBV19 with TRBJ2-7, with D unclear. The CDR3 length is 13 residues. The germline V gene has CDR1 LNHDA and CDR2 SQIVND (reference sequence). Written as DNA, the CDR3 is TGTGCGAGTGGACCCGTCTCGGGTTACGAGCAGTACTTC. Translating gives CASGPVSGYEQYF.

CDR3 sequence reads: CAEGREGAAEQFF. Here the CDR3 DNA reads TGTGCCGAGGGGCGGGAGGGGGCTGCTGAGCAGTTCTTC. This chain uses TRBV28 with TRBJ2-1, with TRBD2 matching 9 bases. This CDR3 contains 13 residues. The germline V gene encodes CDR1 MDHEN and CDR2 SYDVKM. The trim removed 11 bases at V and 9 bases at J, leaving 11 bases unmatched.

This rearrangement joins TRBV27 to TRBJ2-3; tentative D call: TRBD2 (6 bases). Germline assignment: CDR1 MNHEY and CDR2 SMNVEV (reference sequence). This CDR3 is 14 amino acids long. The V and J ends lost 5 bases and 3 bases respectively, with 12 bases between them. CDR3 coding DNA: TGTGCCAGCAGTCCGACTAGAGGTACAGATACGCAGTATTTT. Its protein is CASSPTRGTDTQYF.

This chain connects TRBV6-5 to TRBJ1-1; the D gene is possibly TRBD1 (5 bases). This CDR3 has 13 amino acids. The germline gives CDR1 MNHEY, CDR2 SVGAGI. V lost 5 bases and J 3 bases, leaving 10 bases between the germline ends. The CDR3, as DNA: TGTGCCAGCAGTCCACAGGCCTACACTGAAGCTTTCTTT. Its protein is CASSPQAYTEAFF.

The chain has TRBV27 and TRBJ2-1; 7 bases align to TRBD2. J lost 7 bases, V lost 3 bases, and 12 bases had no gene match. Germline V gives CDR1 MNHEY, CDR2 SMNVEV (reference sequence). The length of the CDR3 is 16 residues. The CDR3, as DNA: TGTGCCAGCAGTTTGGGCGGGAGCCCAGTGAGAAATGAGCAGTTCTTC. This sequence encodes CASSLGGSPVRNEQFF.

The chain recombines TRBV12-5 with TRBJ2-6; unclear D gene. Per the germline V gene, CDR1 is LGHNT and CDR2 is FRNRAP. The V and J ends lost 1 base and 0 bases respectively, with 7 bases between them. There are 16 residues in the CDR3. DNA of the CDR3: TGTGCTAGTGGTTTGGGGCTGCTCTCTGGGGCCAACGTCCTGACTTTC. Residues: CASGLGLLSGANVLTF.

This clone was observed a few times. This chain links TRBV28 with TRBJ1-5; D unresolved. V gave up 3 bases and J gave up 2 bases, with 8 bases separating them. The germline CDR1 and CDR2 sequences are MDHEN and SYDVKM. This CDR3 contains 14 residues. CDR3 region: CASSLGSGNQPQHF. The CDR3 DNA reads as TGTGCCAGCAGTTTGGGATCAGGCAATCAGCCCCAGCATTTT. Full variable domain (rest looked up from reference TRBV28 and TRBJ1-5): DVKVTQSSRYLVKRTGEKVFLECVQDMDHENMFWYRQDPGLGLRLIYFSYDVKMKEKGDIPEGYSVSREKKERFSLILESASTNQTSMYLCASSLGSGNQPQHFGDGTRLSIL.

V and J are TRBV9 and TRBJ2-3; D not certain. Germline CDR1 and CDR2: SGDLS and YYNGEE. Trimming stripped 4 bases from V and 3 bases from J, with 6 bases between. The CDR3 consists of 12 residues. Written as DNA, the CDR3 is TGTGCCAGCAGCCCTGTAACAGATACGCAGTATTTT. Translating gives CASSPVTDTQYF.

The chain is built from TRBV10-3 and TRBJ2-1; D gene ambiguous. V dropped 3 bases and J dropped 7 bases, with 4 bases sitting between them. CDR1 is ENHRY, CDR2 SYGVKD, per germline. The CDR3 contains 11 residues. Here the CDR3 reads CAISDSNEQFF. DNA for the CDR3: TGTGCCATCAGTGACAGTAATGAGCAGTTCTTC.

For this clone: At the DNA level, this CDR3 is encoded by other sequences in the same sample as well. The chain recombines TRBV2 with TRBJ2-2; D ambiguous. The CDR3 consists of 13 residues. V was trimmed by 4 bases and J by 5 bases, leaving 8 bases between them. Germline CDR1 and CDR2: SNHLY and FYNNEI. The CDR3 loop is CASSVAPTGELFF. In DNA form, the CDR3 reads TGTGCCAGCAGTGTTGCACCTACCGGGGAGCTGTTTTTT.

The chain employs TRBV27 and TRBJ2-3; the D gene is possibly TRBD1 (6 bases). The CDR3 has 14 amino acids. With 3 bases removed from V and 6 bases from J, the gap between germline ends came to 13 bases. The V gene's germline CDR1 is MNHEY and CDR2 SMNVEV (reference sequence). This CDR3 is CASSFGGAYDTQYF. CDR3 in DNA: TGTGCCAGCAGTTTTGGGGGCGCGTACGATACGCAGTATTTT.

This rearrangement joins TRBV7-2 to TRBJ1-3; the D gene is possibly TRBD1 (6 bases). Per germline, CDR1 SGHTA and CDR2 FQGNSA. The V end lost 1 base, the J end lost 2 bases, and 12 bases lay between the germline ends. The CDR3 totals 16 residues. The CDR3, as DNA: TGTGCCAGCAGCTTAGTCGCGCAGGGGACTGGAAACACCATATATTTT. Translated, it gives CASSLVAQGTGNTIYF. The variable domain in full, completed from reference TRBV7-2 and TRBJ1-3, reads GAGVSQSPSNKVTEKGKDVELRCDPISGHTALYWYRQSLGQGLEFLIYFQGNSAPDKSGLPSDRFSAERTGGSVSTLTIQRTQQEDSAVYLCASSLVAQGTGNTIYFGEGSWLTVV.

This clone was picked up a small number of times. The chain employs TRBV29-1 and TRBJ2-3, with TRBD2 identical over 7 bases. CDR3 length: 15 amino acids. Per the germline V gene, CDR1 is SQVTM and CDR2 is ANQGSEA. Losses at the gene ends were 1 base for V and 0 bases for J; bases not matched to a gene: 4. This CDR3 reads CSVEGPSGSTDTQYF. As DNA, the CDR3 is TGCAGCGTTGAAGGCCCTAGCGGAAGCACAGATACGCAGTATTTT.

CDR3 protein: CASLATAGTTNEKLFF. Written as DNA, the CDR3 is TGTGCCAGCTTGGCTACTGCAGGGACAACTAATGAAAAACTGTTTTTT. The chain employs TRBV2 and TRBJ1-4; tentative D call: TRBD1 (5 bases). Trimming took 8 bases from V and 0 from J, leaving 16 bases between them. The germline gives CDR1 SNHLY, CDR2 FYNNEI. The CDR3 extends over 16 amino acids.

The chain combines TRBV19 with TRBJ2-7; TRBD2 is a possible D gene (7 bases). Germline V lookup: CDR1 LNHDA, CDR2 SQIVND (reference sequence). The CDR3 has 17 amino acids. Trimming took off 5 bases at V and 2 bases at J, with 22 bases between the two ends. CDR3 coding DNA: TGTGCCAGTAGTCCCGGCGGGGGCCTAGCGGAGGCCTACGAGCAGTACTTC. Translating it yields CASSPGGGLAEAYEQYF.

The chain employs TRBV5-1 and TRBJ2-2; 8 positions agree with TRBD2. The CDR3 contains 16 residues. Per the germline V gene, CDR1 is SGHRS and CDR2 is YFSETQ. V shed 4 bases, J shed 3 bases, and the junction held 8 bases outside the gene matches. The CDR3 here is CASSKSGSRDTGELFF. The CDR3 bases are TGCGCCAGCAGCAAAAGCGGGAGTAGGGACACCGGGGAGCTGTTTTTT.

The chain is built from TRBV4-1 and TRBJ2-2; 15 bases are shared with TRBD2. The V segment lost 1 base and the J segment 7 bases; nucleotides outside the gene matches: 4. CDR1 and CDR2 from the germline V gene are MGHRA and YSYEKL. The CDR3 is 17 residues long. The CDR3 region is CASSQGGLAGGRGELFF. The DNA of the CDR3 is TGCGCCAGCAGCCAAGGAGGACTAGCGGGAGGGCGCGGGGAGCTGTTTTTT.

The chain uses TRBV27 and TRBJ1-2, with 11 positions matching TRBD1. The ends lost 5 bases at V and 8 bases at J; junction bases unmatched: 13. CDR3 length: 16 amino acids. Germline assignment: CDR1 MNHEY and CDR2 SMNVEV (reference sequence). The DNA of the CDR3 is TGTGCCAGCAGTCCTATAGGGACAGGGGGACCTCGCGGCTACACCTTC. It translates to CASSPIGTGGPRGYTF.

This chain joins TRBV6-6 and TRBJ1-1, with D possibly TRBD1 on 6 matching bases. The V end was cut by 6 bases, the J end by 0 bases, with 11 bases between. Germline V gene sequence: CDR1 MNHNY, CDR2 SVGAGI (reference sequence). This CDR3 has 14 residues. CDR3 sequence reads: CASSPGQLNTEAFF. In DNA form, the CDR3 reads TGTGCCAGCAGCCCCGGACAGCTGAACACTGAAGCTTTCTTT.

The chain uses TRBV29-1 and TRBJ2-3; D is possibly TRBD1 (6 bases). The CDR3 runs to 14 residues. Germline V lookup: CDR1 SQVTM, CDR2 ANQGSEA. V dropped 4 bases and J dropped 5 bases, with 16 bases sitting between them. The CDR3, as DNA: TGCAGCGTTGTGACAGGTGCGTTAGGAGATACGCAGTATTTT. Translation gives CSVVTGALGDTQYF.